This T cell receptor beta chain was sequenced in a study of response to subunit inactivated influenza vaccine. Findings of the study overall: Only a handful of new T cells, the authors suggested, are recruited with each seasonal influenza vaccination.

The CDR3 consists of 16 residues. Trimming left V 0 bases short and J 2 bases short, with 12 bases between. The germline gives CDR1 SGHRS, CDR2 YFSETQ. This clonotype showed up just a few times. What it recognizes is unknown. TCRdb analysed the RT-PCR reads with MiXCR anew, one entry per CDR3 protein. The sample includes fewer than 700,000 distinct CDR3 sequences, 13% of them seen just once. The origin of this receptor is a man between 50 and 59 years old who received an inactivated influenza vaccine. The rearrangement joins TRBV5-1 to TRBJ2-1; D is unresolved. The sequencing used PBMCs from blood, collected 45 days after vaccination. The CDR3 loop is CASSLAVPSAYNEQFF. In DNA form, the CDR3 reads TGCGCCAGCAGCTTGGCTGTGCCTTCTGCCTACAATGAGCAGTTCTTC.